This T cell receptor (beta chain) was obtained from a study of blood T cell repertoires in COVID-19. At the level of the study: Sites in the United States, Italy and Spain provided acute and convalescent COVID-19 samples. The cDNA or gDNA used as material had been derived from T cells, B-cell-depleted T cells, or PBMCs.

This CDR3 has 14 amino acids. Germline assignment: CDR1 SNHLY and CDR2 FYNNEI. With 3 bases clipped from V and 4 bases from J, the junction kept 2 bases outside the gene matches. Seattle's enrolled individuals joined amid active infection and were then monitored longitudinally. Original processing notes: Amplification of reference gene primers was used by the study to estimate nucleated cell counts. Using immunoSEQ multiplex PCR, the repertoire was profiled, and TCRdb retains in-frame clones only, with some absent. V, J and clone size are taken as reported in that table, and D and trimming were inferred from the DNA itself. The table shows under 200,000 clones, with around 84% occurring only once.

This chain connects TRBV2 to TRBJ1-5; TRBD1 matches 8 bases. Sample: peripheral blood. The clonotype was recovered from a woman between 65 and 79 years old with COVID-19, enrolled during active disease. The CDR3, as DNA: TGTGCCAGCAGTGAGGGGACAGGTAATCAGCCCCAGCATTTT. Amino acid sequence: CASSEGTGNQPQHF.